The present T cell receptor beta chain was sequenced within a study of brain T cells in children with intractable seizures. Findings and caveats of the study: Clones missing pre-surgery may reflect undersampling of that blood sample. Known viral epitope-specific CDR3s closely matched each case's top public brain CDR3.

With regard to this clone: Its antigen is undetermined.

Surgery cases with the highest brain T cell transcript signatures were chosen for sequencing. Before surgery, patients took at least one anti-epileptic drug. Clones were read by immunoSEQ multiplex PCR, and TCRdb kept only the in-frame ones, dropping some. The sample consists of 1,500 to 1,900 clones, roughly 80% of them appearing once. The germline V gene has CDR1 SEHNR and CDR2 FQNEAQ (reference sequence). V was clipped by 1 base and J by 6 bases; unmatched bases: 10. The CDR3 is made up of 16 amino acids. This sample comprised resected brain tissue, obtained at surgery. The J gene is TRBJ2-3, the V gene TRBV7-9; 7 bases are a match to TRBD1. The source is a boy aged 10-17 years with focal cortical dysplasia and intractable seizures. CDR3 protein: CASSLVASGRGDTQYF. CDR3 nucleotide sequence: TGTGCCAGCAGCTTAGTTGCGTCCGGCAGGGGGGATACGCAGTATTTT.